Given below is one T cell receptor (beta chain) in context. Produced via immunoSEQ multiplex PCR; TCRdb's table is partial and in-frame only. Of tens of thousands of clones in the sample, approximately 82% were seen once. The source of the sample is a study of OX40 agonist ivuxolimab in advanced cancers. With V trimmed by 5 bases and J by 4 bases, 7 bases remained unmatched. Germline V gene data show CDR1 as SEHNR and CDR2 as FQNEAQ (reference sequence). This CDR3 has 15 amino acids. V usage is TRBV7-9 and J usage is TRBJ2-2; TRBD1 agrees at 7 bases. This TCR derives from an adult with an advanced solid tumor such as melanoma, head and neck, liver or kidney cancer. The material sequenced was CD4+ or CD8+ T cells sorted from blood, taken in a trial of the OX40 agonist ivuxolimab. CDR3 in DNA: TGTGCCAGCAGCCCGAGACAGGGAACCACCGGGGAGCTGTTTTTT. Translating gives CASSPRQGTTGELFF.